This TCR beta chain appears in the sequencing data of a study of blood T cell repertoires in COVID-19. Study-wide context: Material from acute and convalescent COVID-19 was sourced from the United States, Italy and Spain. The analysed material was cDNA or gDNA that came from T cells, B-cell-depleted T cells, or PBMCs.

CDR3 length equals 16 residues. Germline values: CDR1 SGHKS, CDR2 YYEKEE (reference sequence). V lost 0 bases and J 3 bases, leaving 16 bases between the germline ends. Sequenced by immunoSEQ multiplex PCR; TCRdb stores in-frame clones only, minus some. The data show about 210,000 clones, roughly 78% seen once. This TCR was recovered from a woman aged 40 to 50 with acute or convalescent COVID-19. The chain employs TRBV5-5 and TRBJ2-7, with D maybe TRBD1 (6 bases). The sequencing input was peripheral blood. The DNA of the CDR3 is TGTGCCAGCAGCTTGGAAACAGGTCGAGGGGGCTACGAGCAGTACTTC. Translating it yields CASSLETGRGGYEQYF.